This entry lists 22 T cell receptor beta chains sequenced from one sample in a study of monozygotic twins with inflammatory bowel disease. TCRdb reprocessed the 5' RACE reads, with one entry per CDR3 protein and no DNA. This table lists a few hundred thousand distinct CDR3 sequences. What was sequenced was blood. These receptor sequences come from a human donor with ulcerative colitis or Crohn's disease, or a healthy co-twin of an affected twin (not recorded which).

The rearrangement uses TRBV12-3 or TRBV12-4 and TRBJ2-7; TCRdb's D call, TRBD1, is unchecked because there is no DNA. The CDR3 is 13 residues long. CDR3 loop: CASSLVAPPEQYF.

The CDR3 reads CKWESKRGQQPQHF. The chain links TRBV20-1 to TRBJ1-5. The CDR3 extends over 14 amino acids. Germline V gene data show CDR1 as DFQATT and CDR2 as SNEGSKA (reference sequence).

V usage is TRBV4-1 and J usage is TRBJ1-5. Per germline, CDR1 MGHRA and CDR2 YSYEKL. The CDR3 consists of 12 residues. This CDR3 is CASSQDLETQHF.

The chain recombines TRBV18 with TRBJ1-4; TCRdb designates TRBD1, a call that cannot be tested without DNA. The V gene's germline CDR1 is KGHSH and CDR2 LQKENI. The CDR3 is 15 amino acids. CDR3 region: CASSRTGGESEKLFF.

The rearrangement links TRBV10-3 to TRBJ1-4. CDR1 and CDR2 from the germline V gene are ENHRY and SYGVKD. The CDR3 runs to 14 residues. CDR3 amino acids: CAIKKDATNEKLFF.

The V gene is TRBV29-1, the J gene TRBJ2-1. This CDR3 is 14 amino acids long. Germline CDR1 SQVTM, CDR2 ANQGSEA. CDR3 residues: CSVKVQVHYNEQFF.

This sequence joins TRBV5-1 and TRBJ1-3. CDR1 is SGHRS, CDR2 YFSETQ, per germline. This CDR3 is built from 15 residues. The CDR3 spells CASSLGAASGNTIYF.

V and J are TRBV20-1 and TRBJ1-2; there is no DNA to check the TCRdb D call of TRBD1. Looked up from germline, CDR1 is DFQATT and CDR2 is SNEGSKA (reference sequence). The CDR3 runs to 18 residues. This CDR3 reads CSARDGGTVGPDSYGYTF.

The genes are TRBV7-3 and TRBJ2-3; TCRdb indicates TRBD2, and absent DNA this call remains unverified. The germline V gene has CDR1 SGHTA and CDR2 FQGTGA. The CDR3 length is 14 residues. The CDR3 region is CASSPSTGADTQYF.

The chain has TRBV9 and TRBJ1-2; TCRdb indicates TRBD1, and absent DNA this call remains unverified. This CDR3 spans 16 amino acids. Germline CDR1 and CDR2: SGDLS and YYNGEE. The CDR3 is CASSVARTGANYGYTF.

This chain joins TRBV2 and TRBJ2-4. The CDR3 length is 15 residues. Germline CDR1 reads SNHLY; CDR2 reads FYNNEI. This CDR3 reads CASSEAGHGVYIQYF.

The V and J genes are TRBV11-2 and TRBJ2-4; TCRdb outputs TRBD1, but without DNA this stays unchecked. Germline CDR1 is SGHAT and CDR2 is FQNNGV. The CDR3 spans 18 residues. CDR3: CASSARDSPVLAKNIQYF.

The chain couples TRBV12-3 or TRBV12-4 to TRBJ2-2. This CDR3 spans 12 amino acids. This CDR3 is CASKVNTGELFF.

The chain recombines TRBV11-3 with TRBJ1-1. In germline, CDR1 is SGHNT, CDR2 YENEEA. The CDR3 contains 13 residues. The CDR3 sequence is CASSLHLNTEAFF. The full variable domain, rest sourced from reference TRBV11-3 and TRBJ1-1, is EAGVVQSPRYKIIEKKQPVAFWCNPISGHNTLYWYLQNLGQGPELLIRYENEEAVDDSQLPKDRFSAERLKGVDSTLKIQPAELGDSAVYLCASSLHLNTEAFFGQGTRLTVV.

J is TRBJ2-7 and V is TRBV10-3; the TCRdb D gene call, TRBD2, has no DNA to confirm it. Germline CDR1 reads ENHRY; CDR2 reads SYGVKD. The CDR3 covers 13 residues. The CDR3 spells CAISDGGGSEQYF.

The genes are TRBV27 and TRBJ2-5. This CDR3 is built from 16 residues. Germline CDR1 is MNHEY and CDR2 is SMNVEV (reference sequence). CDR3 region: CASSFLGSIFQETQYF.

The chain couples TRBV5-8 to TRBJ2-5; lacking DNA, the TRBD1 call made by TCRdb goes unchecked. Germline lookup yields CDR1 SGHTS and CDR2 YDEGEE. The CDR3 loop spans 14 amino acids. The CDR3 is CASSLYGRGETQYF.

The chain couples TRBV7-8 to TRBJ2-5; TCRdb's D call, TRBD1, is unchecked because there is no DNA. The CDR3 is 12 amino acids. CDR1 is SGHVS, CDR2 FQNEAQ, per germline. Here the CDR3 reads CASSFNRETQYF.

The CDR3 region is CATSDVTGAGYNEQFF. The chain is built from TRBV24-1 and TRBJ2-1; TCRdb returns TRBD1, unconfirmable since there is no DNA. This CDR3 spans 16 amino acids. CDR1 and CDR2 (germline): KGHDR, SFDVKD.

The chain uses TRBV5-1 and TRBJ1-1. Germline lookup yields CDR1 SGHRS and CDR2 YFSETQ. The CDR3 has 12 residues. The CDR3 protein is CASSLGYYEAFF.

This chain uses TRBV20-1 with TRBJ1-5; the TCRdb call, TRBD1, lacks DNA for checking. CDR1 DFQATT and CDR2 SNEGSKA come from the germline V gene (reference sequence). There are 14 residues in the CDR3. CDR3 sequence reads: CSARAGTRDQPQHF.

The CDR3 loop is CASSPVSTGSDTQYF. The J gene is TRBJ2-3, the V gene TRBV18; the D gene TCRdb calls, TRBD1, cannot be checked with no DNA. This CDR3 is built from 15 residues. The germline gives CDR1 KGHSH, CDR2 LQKENI.